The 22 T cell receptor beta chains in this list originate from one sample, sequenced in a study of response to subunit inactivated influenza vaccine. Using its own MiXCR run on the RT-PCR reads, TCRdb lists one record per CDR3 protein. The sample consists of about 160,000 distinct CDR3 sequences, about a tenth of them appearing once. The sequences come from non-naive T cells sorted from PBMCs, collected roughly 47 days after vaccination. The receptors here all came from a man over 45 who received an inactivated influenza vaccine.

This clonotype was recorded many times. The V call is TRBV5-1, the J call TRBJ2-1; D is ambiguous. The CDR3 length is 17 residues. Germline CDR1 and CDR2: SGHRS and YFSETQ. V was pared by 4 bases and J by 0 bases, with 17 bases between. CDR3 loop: CASSPTSRVTSYNEQFF. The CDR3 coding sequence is TGCGCCAGCAGCCCGACCAGTCGAGTTACCTCCTACAATGAGCAGTTCTTC.

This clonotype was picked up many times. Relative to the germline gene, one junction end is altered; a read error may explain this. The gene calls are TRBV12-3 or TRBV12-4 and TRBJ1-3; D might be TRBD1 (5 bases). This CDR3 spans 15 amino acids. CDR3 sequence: CASSLGDFSGNTIYF. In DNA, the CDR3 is TGTGCCAGCAGCTTAGGGGACTTCTCTGGAAACACCATATATTTT.

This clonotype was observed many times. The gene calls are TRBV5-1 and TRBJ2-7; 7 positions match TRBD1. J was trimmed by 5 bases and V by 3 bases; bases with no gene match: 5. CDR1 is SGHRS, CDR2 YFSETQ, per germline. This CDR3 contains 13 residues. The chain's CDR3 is CASSYDRADEQYF. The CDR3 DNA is TGCGCCAGCAGCTACGACAGGGCGGACGAGCAGTACTTC.

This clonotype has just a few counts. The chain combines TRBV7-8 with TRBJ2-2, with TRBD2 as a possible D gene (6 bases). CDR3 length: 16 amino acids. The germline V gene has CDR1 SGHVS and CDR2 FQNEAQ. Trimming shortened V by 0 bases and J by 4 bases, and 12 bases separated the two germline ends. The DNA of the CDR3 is TGTGCCAGCAGCTTAGCGGAGCCGGGACTCACCGGGGAGCTGTTTTTT. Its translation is CASSLAEPGLTGELFF.

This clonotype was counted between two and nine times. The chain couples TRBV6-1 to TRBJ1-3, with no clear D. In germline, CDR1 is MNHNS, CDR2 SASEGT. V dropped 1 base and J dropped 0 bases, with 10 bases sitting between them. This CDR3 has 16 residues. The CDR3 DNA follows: TGTGCCAGCAGTGAAGTCCGACTCCTCTCTGGAAACACCATATATTTT. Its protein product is CASSEVRLLSGNTIYF.

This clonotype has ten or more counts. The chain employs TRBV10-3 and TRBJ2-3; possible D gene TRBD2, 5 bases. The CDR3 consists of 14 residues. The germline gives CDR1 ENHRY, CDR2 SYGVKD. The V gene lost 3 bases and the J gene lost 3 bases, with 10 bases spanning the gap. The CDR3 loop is CAISEQLVTDTQYF. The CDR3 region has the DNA TGTGCCATCAGTGAACAACTAGTGACAGATACGCAGTATTTT.

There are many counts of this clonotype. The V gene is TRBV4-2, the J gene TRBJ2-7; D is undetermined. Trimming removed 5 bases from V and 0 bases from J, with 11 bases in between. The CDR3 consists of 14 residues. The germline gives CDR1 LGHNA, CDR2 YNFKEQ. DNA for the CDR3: TGTGCCAGCAGCATGGTGGAACGCTCCTACGAGCAGTACTTC. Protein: CASSMVERSYEQYF.

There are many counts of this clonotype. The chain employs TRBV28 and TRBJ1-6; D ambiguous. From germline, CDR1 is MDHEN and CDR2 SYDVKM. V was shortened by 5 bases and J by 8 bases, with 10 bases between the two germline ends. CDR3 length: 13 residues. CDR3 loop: CASSLDWDSPLHF. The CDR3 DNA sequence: TGTGCCAGCAGTCTGGACTGGGATTCACCCCTCCACTTT.

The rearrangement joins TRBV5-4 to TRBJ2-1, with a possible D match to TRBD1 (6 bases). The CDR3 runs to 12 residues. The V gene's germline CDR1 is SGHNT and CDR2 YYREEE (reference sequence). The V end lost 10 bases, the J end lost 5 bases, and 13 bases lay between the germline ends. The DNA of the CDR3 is TGTGCCGCCCGGGACACGCACAATGAGCAGTTCTTC. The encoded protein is CAARDTHNEQFF.

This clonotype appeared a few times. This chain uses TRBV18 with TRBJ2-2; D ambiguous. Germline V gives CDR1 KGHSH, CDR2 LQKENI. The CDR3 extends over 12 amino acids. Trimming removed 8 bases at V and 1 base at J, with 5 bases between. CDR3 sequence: CASRENTGELFF. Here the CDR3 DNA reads TGTGCCAGCCGTGAGAACACCGGGGAGCTGTTTTTT.

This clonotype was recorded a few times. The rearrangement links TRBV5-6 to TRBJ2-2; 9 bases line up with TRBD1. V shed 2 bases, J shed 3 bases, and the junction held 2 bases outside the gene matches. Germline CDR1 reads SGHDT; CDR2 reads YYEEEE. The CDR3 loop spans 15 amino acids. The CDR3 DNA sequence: TGTGCCAGCAGCTTACAGGGGGCTCACACCGGGGAGCTGTTTTTT. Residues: CASSLQGAHTGELFF.

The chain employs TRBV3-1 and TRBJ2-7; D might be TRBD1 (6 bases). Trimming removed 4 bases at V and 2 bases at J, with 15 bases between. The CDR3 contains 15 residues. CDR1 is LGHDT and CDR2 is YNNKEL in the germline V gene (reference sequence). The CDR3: CASSRGHGGTYEQYF. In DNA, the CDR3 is TGTGCCAGCAGCCGCGGCCATGGGGGCACCTACGAGCAGTACTTC.

The CDR3 DNA sequence: TGCGCCAGCAGCCAAGAAGGGGGACAGACGATATACGAGCAGTACTTC. Amino acid sequence: CASSQEGGQTIYEQYF. V is TRBV4-3 and J is TRBJ2-7, with 7 bases lining up with TRBD1. This CDR3 has 16 amino acids. From germline, CDR1 is LGHNA and CDR2 YSLEER. The V and J ends lost 0 bases and 4 bases, in that order; junction bases with no gene match: 9.

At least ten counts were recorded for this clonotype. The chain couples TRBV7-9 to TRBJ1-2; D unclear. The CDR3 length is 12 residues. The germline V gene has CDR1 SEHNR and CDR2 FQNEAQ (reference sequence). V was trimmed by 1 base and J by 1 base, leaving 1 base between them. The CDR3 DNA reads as TGTGCCAGCAGCTTAGATAACTATGGCTACACCTTC. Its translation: CASSLDNYGYTF.

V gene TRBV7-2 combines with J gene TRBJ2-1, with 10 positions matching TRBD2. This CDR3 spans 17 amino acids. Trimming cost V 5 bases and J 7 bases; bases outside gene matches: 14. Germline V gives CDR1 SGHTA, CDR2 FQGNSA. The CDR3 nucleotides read TGTGCCAGCAGCCCGGGGGGCGGAGCGGGAGGGGCAAATGAGCAGTTCTTC. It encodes CASSPGGGAGGANEQFF. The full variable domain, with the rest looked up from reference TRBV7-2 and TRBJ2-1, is GAGVSQSPSNKVTEKGKDVELRCDPISGHTALYWYRQSLGQGLEFLIYFQGNSAPDKSGLPSDRFSAERTGGSVSTLTIQRTQQEDSAVYLCASSPGGGAGGANEQFFGPGTRLTVL.

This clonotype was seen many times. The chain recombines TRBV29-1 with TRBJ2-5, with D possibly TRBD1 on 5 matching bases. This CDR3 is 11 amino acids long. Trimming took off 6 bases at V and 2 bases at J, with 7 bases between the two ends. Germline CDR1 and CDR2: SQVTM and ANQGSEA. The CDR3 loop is CSVRQQETQYF. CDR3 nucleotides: TGCAGCGTAAGACAGCAAGAGACCCAGTACTTC.

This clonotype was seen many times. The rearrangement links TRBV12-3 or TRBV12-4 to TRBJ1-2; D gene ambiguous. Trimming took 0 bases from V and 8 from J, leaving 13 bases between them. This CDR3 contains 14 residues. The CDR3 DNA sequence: TGTGCCAGCAGTTTAGCTTCGGGATTCGGGGGCTACACCTTC. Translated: CASSLASGFGGYTF.

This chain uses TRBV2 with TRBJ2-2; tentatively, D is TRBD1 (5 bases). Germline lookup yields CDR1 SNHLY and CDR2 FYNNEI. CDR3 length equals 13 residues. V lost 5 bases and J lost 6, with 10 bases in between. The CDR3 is CASSPQGSGELFF. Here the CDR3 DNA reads TGTGCCAGCAGTCCTCAGGGTTCCGGGGAGCTGTTTTTT.

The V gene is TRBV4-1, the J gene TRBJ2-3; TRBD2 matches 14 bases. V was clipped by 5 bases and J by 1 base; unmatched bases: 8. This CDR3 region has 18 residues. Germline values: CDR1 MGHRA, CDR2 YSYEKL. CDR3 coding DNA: TGCGCCAGCAGCTCTCGACTAGCGGGAGGGGGGGGCACAGATACGCAGTATTTT. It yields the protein CASSSRLAGGGGTDTQYF.

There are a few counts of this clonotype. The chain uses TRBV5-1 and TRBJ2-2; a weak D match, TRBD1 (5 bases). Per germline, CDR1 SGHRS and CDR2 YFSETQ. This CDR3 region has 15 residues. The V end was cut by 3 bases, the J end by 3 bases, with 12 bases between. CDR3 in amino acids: CASSSMTEHTGELFF. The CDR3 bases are TGCGCCAGCAGCTCGATGACAGAACACACCGGGGAGCTGTTTTTT.

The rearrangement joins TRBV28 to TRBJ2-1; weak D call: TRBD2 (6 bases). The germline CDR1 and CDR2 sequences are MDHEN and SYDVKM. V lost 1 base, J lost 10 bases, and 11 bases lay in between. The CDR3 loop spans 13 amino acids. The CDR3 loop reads CASSLLRDGEQFF. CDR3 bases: TGTGCCAGCAGTTTATTGCGGGATGGCGAGCAGTTCTTC. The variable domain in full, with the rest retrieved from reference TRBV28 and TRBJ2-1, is DVKVTQSSRYLVKRTGEKVFLECVQDMDHENMFWYRQDPGLGLRLIYFSYDVKMKEKGDIPEGYSVSREKKERFSLILESASTNQTSMYLCASSLLRDGEQFFGPGTRLTVL.

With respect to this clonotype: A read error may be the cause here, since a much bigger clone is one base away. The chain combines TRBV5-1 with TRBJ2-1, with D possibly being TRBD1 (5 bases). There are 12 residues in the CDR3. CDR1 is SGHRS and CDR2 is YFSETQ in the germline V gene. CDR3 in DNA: TGCGCCAGCAGCCCCGACAGCTATGAGCAGTCCTTC. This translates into CASSPDSYEQSF. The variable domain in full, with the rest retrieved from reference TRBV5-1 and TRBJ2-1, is KAGVTQTPRYLIKTRGQQVTLSCSPISGHRSVSWYQQTPGQGLQFLFEYFSETQRNKGNFPGRFSGRQFSNSRSEMNVSTLELGDSALYLCASSPDSYEQSFGPGTRLTVL.